The source of this T cell receptor (beta chain) is a study of vaccination and CD4 T cells after COVID-19. Study as a whole: Control cultures were supplied with a CEFX pool, an HIV-1 Nef pool, or no peptide at all.

Trimming removed 7 bases at V and 6 bases at J, with 10 bases between. Germline V gives CDR1 SEHNR, CDR2 FQNEAQ (reference sequence). The CDR3 runs to 11 residues. An Oncomine TCR Beta short-read assay was used to sequence the DNA from cultured CD4+ T cells. Researchers extracted genomic DNA from CD4+ T cells that had been cultured. From the PCR reads, TCRdb called clonotypes with MiXCR, one entry per CDR3 protein. The repertoire holds some 4,900 distinct CDR3 sequences, about 42% seen once, with over 40% in the top ten. As to this clonotype: Antigen unknown.

Stated treatment: approximately nine-day PBMC culture with coronavirus spike peptide pools or control peptides (ViraFEST assay). Samples of CD4+ T cells were obtained from the unexposed donor before the COVID-19 pandemic (2011-2018). After expanding antigen-specific T cells with peptide pools, ViraFEST sequenced their TCRs. This clonotype was sampled from a human donor in good health. Input material: CD4+ T cells from blood, cultured in vitro. V gene TRBV7-9 combines with J gene TRBJ2-7, with D unresolved. In DNA form, the CDR3 reads TGTGCCAGCACCAACAGCGTCGAGCAGTACTTC. This encodes CASTNSVEQYF.